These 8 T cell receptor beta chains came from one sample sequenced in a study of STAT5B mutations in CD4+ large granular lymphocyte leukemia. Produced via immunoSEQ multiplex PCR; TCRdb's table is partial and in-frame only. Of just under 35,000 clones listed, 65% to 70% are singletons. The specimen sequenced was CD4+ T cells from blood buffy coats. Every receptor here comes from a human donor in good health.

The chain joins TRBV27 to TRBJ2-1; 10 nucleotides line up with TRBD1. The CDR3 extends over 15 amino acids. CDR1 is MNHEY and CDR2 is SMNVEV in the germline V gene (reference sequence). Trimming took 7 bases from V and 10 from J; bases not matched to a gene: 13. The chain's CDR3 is CASTRPGQGLGEQFF. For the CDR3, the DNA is TGTGCCAGCACCAGACCGGGACAGGGGTTAGGAGAGCAGTTCTTC.

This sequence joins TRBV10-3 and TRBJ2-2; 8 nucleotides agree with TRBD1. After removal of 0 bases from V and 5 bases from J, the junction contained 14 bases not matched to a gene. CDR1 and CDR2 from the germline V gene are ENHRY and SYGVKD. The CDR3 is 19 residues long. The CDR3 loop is CAISESLQGQGGKTGELFF. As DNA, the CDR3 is TGTGCCATCAGTGAGTCCCTCCAAGGACAGGGTGGTAAAACCGGGGAGCTGTTTTTT.

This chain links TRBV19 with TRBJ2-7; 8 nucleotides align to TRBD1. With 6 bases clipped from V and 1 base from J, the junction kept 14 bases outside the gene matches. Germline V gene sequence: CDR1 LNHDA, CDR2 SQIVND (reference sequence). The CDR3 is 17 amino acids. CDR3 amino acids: CASRDRGLFRRSYEQYF. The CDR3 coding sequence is TGTGCCAGTAGAGACAGGGGTCTTTTTCGCAGGTCCTACGAGCAGTACTTC.

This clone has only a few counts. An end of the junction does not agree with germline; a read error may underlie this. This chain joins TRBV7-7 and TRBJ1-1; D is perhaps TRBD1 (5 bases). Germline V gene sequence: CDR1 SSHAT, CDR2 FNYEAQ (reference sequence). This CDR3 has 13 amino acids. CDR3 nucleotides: TGTGCTAGCAGTCCTTGGGGGGGAACCATGGCTTTCTTT. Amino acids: CASSPWGGTMAFF.

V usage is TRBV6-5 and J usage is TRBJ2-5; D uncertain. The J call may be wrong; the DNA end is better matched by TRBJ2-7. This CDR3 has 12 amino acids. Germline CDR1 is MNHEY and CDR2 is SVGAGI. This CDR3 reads CASRIGSGEQYF. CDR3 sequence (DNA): TGTGCCAGCAGGATCGGGTCGGGCGAGCAGTACTTC.

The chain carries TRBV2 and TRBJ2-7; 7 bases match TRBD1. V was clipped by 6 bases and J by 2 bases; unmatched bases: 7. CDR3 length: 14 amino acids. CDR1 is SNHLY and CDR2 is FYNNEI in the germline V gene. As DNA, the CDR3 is TGTGCCAGCAGCGCATCCGGGACAGCCTACGAGCAGTACTTC. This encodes CASSASGTAYEQYF.

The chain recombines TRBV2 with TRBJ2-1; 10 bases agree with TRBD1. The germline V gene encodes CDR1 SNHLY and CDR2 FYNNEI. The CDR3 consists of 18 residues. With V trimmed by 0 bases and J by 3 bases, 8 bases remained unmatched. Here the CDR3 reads CASSEARTGGDLYNEQFF. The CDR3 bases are TGTGCCAGCAGTGAAGCTCGGACAGGGGGTGACCTCTACAATGAGCAGTTCTTC. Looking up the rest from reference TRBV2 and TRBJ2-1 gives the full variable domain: EPEVTQTPSHQVTQMGQEVILRCVPISNHLYFYWYRQILGQKVEFLVSFYNNEISEKSEIFDDQFSVERPDGSNFTLKIRSTKLEDSAMYFCASSEARTGGDLYNEQFFGPGTRLTVL.

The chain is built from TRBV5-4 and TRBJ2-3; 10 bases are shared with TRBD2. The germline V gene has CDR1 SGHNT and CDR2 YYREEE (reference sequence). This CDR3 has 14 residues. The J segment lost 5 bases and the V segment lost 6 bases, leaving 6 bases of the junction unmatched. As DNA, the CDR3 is TGTGCCAGCAAGAGCGGGGGGGCCGGAGATACGCAGTATTTT. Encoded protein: CASKSGGAGDTQYF.